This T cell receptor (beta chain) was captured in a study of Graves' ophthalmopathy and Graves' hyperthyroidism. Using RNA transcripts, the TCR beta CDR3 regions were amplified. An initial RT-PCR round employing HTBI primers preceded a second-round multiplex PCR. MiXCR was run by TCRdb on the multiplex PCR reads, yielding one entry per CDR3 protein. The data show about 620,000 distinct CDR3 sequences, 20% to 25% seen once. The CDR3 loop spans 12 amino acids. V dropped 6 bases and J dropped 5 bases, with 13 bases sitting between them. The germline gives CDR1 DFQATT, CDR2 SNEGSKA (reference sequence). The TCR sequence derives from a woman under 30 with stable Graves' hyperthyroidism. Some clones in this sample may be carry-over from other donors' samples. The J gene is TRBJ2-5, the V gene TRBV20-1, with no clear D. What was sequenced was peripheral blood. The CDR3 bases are TGCAGTGCAGTCGGGCCCATGGAGACCCAGTACTTC. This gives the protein CSAVGPMETQYF.